Below are 23 T cell receptor beta chains sequenced from a single sample in a study of T cell repertoires in cytomegalovirus infection. TCRdb ran MiXCR on the reads and lists one entry per CDR3 protein. The sample has about 220,000 distinct CDR3 sequences; approximately 40% are singletons. These receptors are not linked to any known antigen. Material: CD8+ T cells from cultured PBMCs, obtained from culture after CMV antigen stimulation. All receptors derive from a human donor in good health (CMV status not recorded). Some clones in this sample may be carry-over from other donors' samples.

The chain couples TRBV7-3 to TRBJ2-2; a weak D match, TRBD2 (5 bases). Germline V lookup: CDR1 SGHTA, CDR2 FQGTGA. The CDR3 spans 15 residues. V was clipped by 8 bases and J by 7 bases, with 20 bases between them. The CDR3 nucleotides are TGTGCCAGCGCATTACTAGGCCTATCGAACGGGGAGCTGTTTTTT. Translated, it gives CASALLGLSNGELFF.

This clonotype was counted a few times. This CDR3 reads CASSLVVPGLQETQYF. As DNA, the CDR3 is TGTGCCAGCAGCTTAGTGGTACCGGGACTACAAGAGACCCAGTACTTC. The rearrangement joins TRBV11-2 to TRBJ2-5; 7 bases fit TRBD2. V shed 1 base and J 2 bases; nucleotides not matched to a gene: 7. Germline values: CDR1 SGHAT, CDR2 FQNNGV. This CDR3 has 16 residues.

V and J are TRBV28 and TRBJ2-1, with TRBD2 identical over 9 bases. The CDR3 has 16 amino acids. CDR1 is MDHEN, CDR2 SYDVKM, per germline. V lost 5 bases and J lost 5; bases outside the gene matches: 10. In DNA, the CDR3 is TGTGCCAGCAGTGCCCCGAGACTAGCGGTTCACAATGAGCAGTTCTTC. Its translation is CASSAPRLAVHNEQFF. Drawing the rest from reference TRBV28 and TRBJ2-1, the complete variable domain is DVKVTQSSRYLVKRTGEKVFLECVQDMDHENMFWYRQDPGLGLRLIYFSYDVKMKEKGDIPEGYSVSREKKERFSLILESASTNQTSMYLCASSAPRLAVHNEQFFGPGTRLTVL.

The chain couples TRBV15 to TRBJ2-2; 7 positions match TRBD2. The CDR3 is 17 residues long. Trimming at V came to 0 bases and at J to 0 bases, leaving 4 bases not matched to a gene. Germline-derived CDR1 and CDR2 are LNHNV and YYDKDF (reference sequence). The CDR3 DNA is TGTGCCACCAGCAGAGATTACAGCGGGGCGAACACCGGGGAGCTGTTTTTT. Its translation: CATSRDYSGANTGELFF.

V is TRBV7-3 and J is TRBJ2-1; TRBD2 agrees at 12 bases. From germline, CDR1 is SGHTA and CDR2 FQGTGA. This CDR3 is built from 14 residues. The V segment lost 6 bases and the J segment 7 bases; nucleotides outside the gene matches: 4. CDR3 protein: CASRRTSGKNEQFF. In DNA form, the CDR3 reads TGTGCCAGCAGACGGACTAGCGGGAAGAATGAGCAGTTCTTC.

This clonotype has more than one count but fewer than ten. The rearrangement links TRBV19 to TRBJ1-1, with D possibly TRBD1 on 6 matching bases. This CDR3 is built from 14 residues. With 5 bases removed from V and 3 bases from J, the gap between germline ends came to 13 bases. In germline, CDR1 is LNHDA, CDR2 SQIVND (reference sequence). The CDR3 DNA is TGTGCCAGTAGTCTACAGGGAGCCCACACTGAAGCTTTCTTT. Residues: CASSLQGAHTEAFF.

This clonotype has a handful of counts. One end of the junction varies from germline; a read error may be responsible. The rearrangement links TRBV27 to TRBJ2-7; 8 nucleotides line up with TRBD2. The CDR3 loop spans 15 amino acids. Germline CDR1 and CDR2: MNHEY and SMNVEV (reference sequence). CDR3 nucleotides: TGTGCCACCAGTTTATCGGCTAGCGGGTCCTACGAGCAGTACTTC. As protein: CATSLSASGSYEQYF.

The table lists this clonotype with a few counts. This chain links TRBV7-3 with TRBJ2-1; possible D gene TRBD2, 5 bases. The V gene lost 6 bases and the J gene lost 6 bases, with 9 bases spanning the gap. CDR1 is SGHTA, CDR2 FQGTGA, per germline. The CDR3 is made up of 12 amino acids. The CDR3 loop reads CASSSSSNEQFF. CDR3 in DNA: TGTGCCAGCAGTTCTAGCAGCAATGAGCAGTTCTTC.

V and J are TRBV4-2 and TRBJ2-1, with D perhaps TRBD2 (6 bases). CDR1 is LGHNA, CDR2 YNFKEQ, per germline. The CDR3 loop spans 14 amino acids. The germline V and J ends were trimmed by 3 bases and 0 bases, with 6 bases remaining between them. CDR3 residues: CASSQRDSYNEQFF. Here the CDR3 DNA reads TGTGCCAGCAGCCAGCGGGACTCCTACAATGAGCAGTTCTTC.

The table lists this clonotype with a few counts. V usage is TRBV10-3 and J usage is TRBJ2-3, with 9 bases identical to TRBD2. J gave up 5 bases and V 6 bases, and 12 bases lay outside the gene matches. From germline, CDR1 is ENHRY and CDR2 SYGVKD. The CDR3 has 16 residues. CDR3 region: CAISDRLAGRGDTQYF. DNA for the CDR3: TGTGCCATCAGCGATCGCCTAGCGGGAAGGGGAGATACGCAGTATTTT.

The genes are TRBV28 and TRBJ1-5, with D possibly matching TRBD1 (5 bases). CDR3 size: 20 residues. With 6 bases removed from V and 0 bases from J, the gap between germline ends came to 27 bases. Germline values: CDR1 MDHEN, CDR2 SYDVKM. CDR3 residues: CASSKISQGTVQYSNQPQHF. In DNA form, the CDR3 reads TGTGCCAGCAGCAAAATCTCCCAAGGGACGGTTCAGTATAGCAATCAGCCCCAGCATTTT.

The chain has TRBV28 and TRBJ1-2; perhaps TRBD1 as D (6 bases). V lost 3 bases and J lost 3, with 17 bases in between. This CDR3 contains 16 residues. Germline loops: CDR1 MDHEN, CDR2 SYDVKM. CDR3 DNA: TGTGCCAGCAGTTTCCTGGGGGGCAAACTAGACTATGGCTACACCTTC. This encodes CASSFLGGKLDYGYTF.

The chain joins TRBV7-9 to TRBJ2-7, with 9 bases identical to TRBD2. J gave up 7 bases and V 3 bases, and 7 bases lay outside the gene matches. This CDR3 has 14 amino acids. Germline lookup yields CDR1 SEHNR and CDR2 FQNEAQ (reference sequence). This CDR3 is CASSLTSGGAEQYF. DNA for the CDR3: TGTGCCAGCAGCTTGACTAGCGGTGGAGCAGAGCAGTACTTC.

J is TRBJ1-5 and V is TRBV7-2, with D perhaps TRBD1 (5 bases). The CDR3 is 12 amino acids. Trimming stripped 5 bases from V and 10 bases from J, with 12 bases between. CDR1 SGHTA and CDR2 FQGNSA come from the germline V gene. The CDR3, as DNA: TGTGCCAGCAGCCCCGACAGAACACCCCAGCATTTT. It yields the protein CASSPDRTPQHF.

The chain's CDR3 is CASTPEDRPLNTEAFF. DNA of the CDR3: TGTGCCAGCACCCCAGAAGACAGGCCCCTGAACACTGAAGCTTTCTTT. The V call is TRBV9, the J call TRBJ1-1; a possible D gene is TRBD1 (6 bases). V lost 6 bases and J 0 bases, leaving 18 bases between the germline ends. The CDR3 contains 16 residues. The V gene's germline CDR1 is SGDLS and CDR2 YYNGEE.

The chain joins TRBV7-6 to TRBJ1-6, with D possibly being TRBD1 (5 bases). The ends were cut back, 6 bases at V and 7 bases at J, with 10 bases in the middle. The CDR3 runs to 13 residues. CDR1 and CDR2 from the germline V gene are SGHVS and FNYEAQ. The CDR3 here is CASRPRGNSPLHF. The CDR3 DNA is TGTGCCAGCAGGCCCCGGGGGAATTCACCCCTCCACTTT.

The genes are TRBV7-9 and TRBJ2-7; TRBD1 matches 9 bases. Unmatched junction bases numbered 13, after V lost 4 bases and J lost 3 bases. This CDR3 has 17 residues. Germline-derived CDR1 and CDR2 are SEHNR and FQNEAQ (reference sequence). The CDR3 here is CASSSKLGQGSFYEQYF. As DNA, the CDR3 is TGTGCCAGCAGCTCGAAGCTAGGACAGGGGTCTTTCTACGAGCAGTACTTC.

The table lists this clonotype with a few counts. The rearrangement joins TRBV4-2 to TRBJ2-5; possibly TRBD2 for D (6 bases). This CDR3 comprises 14 residues. V was cut by 4 bases and J by 5 bases, with 14 bases left in between. CDR1 is LGHNA, CDR2 YNFKEQ, per germline. CDR3 sequence (DNA): TGTGCCAGCAGCCCTAAGGAGGGCAGGGAGACCCAGTACTTC. Amino acids: CASSPKEGRETQYF.

This clonotype was observed a handful of times. The chain has TRBV7-8 and TRBJ1-1; D gene uncertain. The V end lost 3 bases, the J end lost 0 bases, and 8 bases lay between the germline ends. Germline-derived CDR1 and CDR2 are SGHVS and FQNEAQ. The CDR3 is 14 amino acids. CDR3: CASSFSGLNTEAFF. The CDR3 region has the DNA TGTGCCAGCAGCTTCTCCGGCTTGAACACTGAAGCTTTCTTT.

This clonotype was counted a few times. CDR3 sequence reads: CASRRRDSSTYEQYF. CDR3 nucleotides: TGTGCCAGTAGACGCCGGGACAGTTCTACCTACGAGCAGTACTTC. The rearrangement links TRBV19 to TRBJ2-7; 7 nucleotides match TRBD1. The trim removed 6 bases at V and 2 bases at J, leaving 10 bases unmatched. Germline V gene sequence: CDR1 LNHDA, CDR2 SQIVND (reference sequence). The CDR3 extends over 15 amino acids. Looking up the rest from reference TRBV19 and TRBJ2-7 gives the full variable domain: DGGITQSPKYLFRKEGQNVTLSCEQNLNHDAMYWYRQDPGQGLRLIYYSQIVNDFQKGDIAEGYSVSREKKESFPLTVTSAQKNPTAFYLCASRRRDSSTYEQYFGPGTRLTVT.

V usage is TRBV27 and J usage is TRBJ1-4; 7 bases match TRBD1. Germline lookup yields CDR1 MNHEY and CDR2 SMNVEV (reference sequence). The CDR3 runs 15 residues. V trimming: 6 bases; J trimming: 8 bases; junction bases outside the gene matches: 12. CDR3 DNA sequence: TGTGCCAGCAGCTTACTCCGGGACAGCAAAGAAAAACTGTTTTTT. This gives the protein CASSLLRDSKEKLFF.

The gene calls are TRBV27 and TRBJ2-1; no reliable D call. Per the germline V gene, CDR1 is MNHEY and CDR2 is SMNVEV (reference sequence). The CDR3 contains 13 residues. V lost 6 bases and J 1 base, leaving 7 bases between the germline ends. The CDR3 DNA is TGTGCCAGCAGGGCTCCGTCCTACAATGAGCAGTTCTTC. Translating gives CASRAPSYNEQFF.

This clonotype has only a few counts. V and J are TRBV20-1 and TRBJ2-1, with TRBD2 matching over 7 bases. CDR3 length: 16 amino acids. The germline gives CDR1 DFQATT, CDR2 SNEGSKA (reference sequence). J lost 6 bases, V lost 4 bases, and 15 bases had no gene match. CDR3 sequence reads: CSAIPPLADPPNEQFF. CDR3 bases: TGCAGTGCTATTCCCCCCCTAGCGGACCCCCCCAATGAGCAGTTCTTC.